This entry lists 14 T cell receptor beta chains sequenced from one sample in a study of breast tumors, draining lymph nodes, adjacent tissues. Breast cancer patients provided tissue from their axillary draining lymph nodes. TCRdb analysed the multiplex PCR reads with MiXCR anew, one entry per CDR3 protein. The sample holds about 200,000 distinct CDR3 sequences, approximately 33% seen once. Sequenced: axillary lymph node tissue. These receptors were obtained from a female donor with breast cancer. Some clones in this sample may be carry-over from other donors' samples.

This clonotype was detected ten times or more. This chain joins TRBV19 and TRBJ2-1, with TRBD2 identical over 8 bases. The CDR3 totals 16 residues. Germline V gene data show CDR1 as LNHDA and CDR2 as SQIVND (reference sequence). The V and J ends lost 5 bases and 4 bases, in that order; junction bases with no gene match: 10. For the CDR3, the DNA is TGTGCCAGTAGTTTCGCCCGGCCGGGGGGGTACAATGAGCAGTTCTTC. The encoded protein is CASSFARPGGYNEQFF.

This clonotype was observed once. This CDR3 is CASSAGLAGSIHEQYF. The CDR3 coding sequence is TGTGCCAGCAGCGCGGGACTAGCGGGAAGTATCCACGAGCAGTACTTC. The chain recombines TRBV9 with TRBJ2-7, with 13 bases fitting TRBD2. The CDR3 runs to 16 residues. V lost 3 bases to trimming and J lost 5 bases; unmatched junction nucleotides: 8. The germline CDR1 and CDR2 sequences are SGDLS and YYNGEE.

About this clonotype itself: A much larger clone differs from this one at a single base, so this may be a read error. V usage is TRBV12-3 or TRBV12-4 and J usage is TRBJ1-2, with D perhaps matching TRBD1 (5 bases). This CDR3 contains 13 residues. CDR3 sequence: CASRLQGLFGCTF. Here the CDR3 DNA reads TGTGCCAGCAGGCTCCAGGGTTTGTTTGGCTGCACCTTC.

This clonotype was observed at least ten times. The chain uses TRBV6-6 and TRBJ1-5; 7 nucleotides agree with TRBD1. Germline V lookup: CDR1 MNHNY, CDR2 SVGAGI (reference sequence). The ends lost 5 bases at V and 0 bases at J; junction bases unmatched: 7. The CDR3 is made up of 16 amino acids. CDR3: CASSPGTAHSNQPQHF. CDR3 coding DNA: TGTGCCAGCAGTCCCGGGACAGCTCATAGCAATCAGCCCCAGCATTTT.

The chain carries TRBV2 and TRBJ1-2; possible D gene TRBD1, 6 bases. The germline gives CDR1 SNHLY, CDR2 FYNNEI. This CDR3 contains 14 residues. CDR3 sequence: CARDLDSSNYGYTF. The CDR3 bases are TGTGCTAGAGATTTGGACAGTTCTAACTATGGCTACACCTTC.

On this clonotype itself: This may be a read error: a much more frequent sequence differs by one nucleotide. The V and J genes are TRBV20-1 and TRBJ2-1, with 8 bases aligning to TRBD2. The junction had 13 bases not matched to a gene; V was cut back by 0 bases and J by 3 bases. The CDR3 extends over 18 amino acids. CDR1 is DFQATT, CDR2 SNEGSKA, per germline (reference sequence). The CDR3 sequence: CSARDRPGGADNYNEQFF. The CDR3 DNA follows: TGCAGTGCTAGAGATCGTCCGGGAGGGGCGGACAACTACAATGAGCAGTTCTTC.

This clonotype appeared many times. The V gene is TRBV4-1, the J gene TRBJ2-3; 8 bases line up with TRBD1. The J segment lost 2 bases and the V segment lost 0 bases, leaving 4 bases of the junction unmatched. This CDR3 is 16 amino acids long. Per germline, CDR1 MGHRA and CDR2 YSYEKL. CDR3 nucleotide sequence: TGCGCCAGCAGCCAAGAAGCAGGGGGCAACACAGATACGCAGTATTTT. Protein sequence: CASSQEAGGNTDTQYF.

This clonotype appeared many times. This sequence joins TRBV11-2 and TRBJ2-1; TRBD1 matches at 7 bases. V shed 6 bases and J 9 bases; nucleotides not matched to a gene: 11. The CDR3 has 14 amino acids. The germline CDR1 and CDR2 sequences are SGHAT and FQNNGV. CDR3 amino acids: CASSSVTGVGEQFF. The CDR3 DNA reads as TGTGCCAGCAGTTCAGTCACAGGGGTGGGTGAGCAGTTCTTC.

The J gene is TRBJ1-6, the V gene TRBV6-6; D is uncertain. This CDR3 contains 16 residues. Per germline, CDR1 MNHNY and CDR2 SVGAGI (reference sequence). Trimming stripped 5 bases from V and 5 bases from J, with 16 bases between. CDR3 sequence reads: CASSHRGEANNSPLHF. CDR3 nucleotide sequence: TGTGCCAGCAGTCACCGGGGTGAGGCCAATAATTCACCCCTCCACTTT.

This clonotype was seen repeatedly, ten times or more. The J gene is TRBJ1-2, the V gene TRBV5-8; D gene uncertain. CDR1 is SGHTS, CDR2 YDEGEE, per germline. This CDR3 has 14 residues. Trimming stripped 0 bases from V and 2 bases from J, with 8 bases between. The CDR3 nucleotides are TGTGCCAGCAGCTTGGTTGGTCAGAACTATGGCTACACCTTC. Translating it yields CASSLVGQNYGYTF.

This clonotype has ten or more counts. The V and J genes are TRBV12-3 or TRBV12-4 and TRBJ1-2; perhaps TRBD1 as D (5 bases). Trimming shortened V by 5 bases and J by 8 bases, and 15 bases separated the two germline ends. The CDR3 has 13 residues. The CDR3 DNA follows: TGTGCCAGCAGTGGCAGGGCGGTGTGGGGCTACACCTTC. Translation: CASSGRAVWGYTF.

This clonotype was seen a single time. No conserved phenylalanine or tryptophan is present at the end of the CDR3, so a read error is the likely explanation. The chain employs TRBV6-5 and TRBJ1-6; D gene unclear. Germline CDR1 MNHEY, CDR2 SVGAGI. This CDR3 is 14 amino acids long. The CDR3: CASSHSPVGLPLHL. The CDR3 DNA sequence: TGTGCCAGCAGTCACTCCCCTGTCGGACTCCCCCTCCACCTT.

Ten or more counts support this clonotype. The chain couples TRBV6-6 to TRBJ2-2; D is possibly TRBD2 (6 bases). The CDR3 has 14 amino acids. The V gene's germline CDR1 is MNHNY and CDR2 SVGAGI (reference sequence). V lost 10 bases and J lost 2, with 14 bases in between. The CDR3 coding sequence is TGTGCCATCCGATGGAGGGGAAACACCGGGGAGCTGTTTTTT. This codes for CAIRWRGNTGELFF.

A remark on this clonotype: The junction departs from the called germline gene at one end, perhaps through a read error. This chain connects TRBV6-5 to TRBJ2-3, with 8 bases aligning to TRBD2. This CDR3 has 16 amino acids. Germline CDR1 reads MNHEY; CDR2 reads SVGAGI. The CDR3 sequence is CASSHSRAGVTDTQYF. The CDR3 DNA reads TGTGCCAGCAGTCACTCGAGAGCGGGGGTCACAGATACGCAGTATTTT.